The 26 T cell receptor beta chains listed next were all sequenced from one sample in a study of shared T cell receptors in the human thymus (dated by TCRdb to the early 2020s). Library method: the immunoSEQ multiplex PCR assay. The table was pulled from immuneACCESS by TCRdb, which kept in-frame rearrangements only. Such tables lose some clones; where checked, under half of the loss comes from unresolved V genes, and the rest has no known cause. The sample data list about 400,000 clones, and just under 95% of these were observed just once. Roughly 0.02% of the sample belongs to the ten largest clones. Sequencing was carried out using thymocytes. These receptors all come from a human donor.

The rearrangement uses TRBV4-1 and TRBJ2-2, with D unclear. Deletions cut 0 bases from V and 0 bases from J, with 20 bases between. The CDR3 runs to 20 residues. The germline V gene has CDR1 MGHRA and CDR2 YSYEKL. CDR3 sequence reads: CASSQELRTRAVPNTGELFF. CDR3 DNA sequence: TGCGCCAGCAGCCAAGAACTGAGGACGAGAGCCGTTCCGAACACCGGGGAGCTGTTTTTT.

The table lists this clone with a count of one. CDR3 sequence: CASNQGSSYNSPLHF. CDR3 DNA: TGTGCCAGTAATCAGGGGAGCTCCTATAATTCACCCCTCCACTTT. V usage is TRBV19 and J usage is TRBJ1-6; a possible D gene is TRBD1 (6 bases). Germline assignment: CDR1 LNHDA and CDR2 SQIVND (reference sequence). V lost 7 bases and J 0 bases, leaving 10 bases between the germline ends. The CDR3 length is 15 residues.

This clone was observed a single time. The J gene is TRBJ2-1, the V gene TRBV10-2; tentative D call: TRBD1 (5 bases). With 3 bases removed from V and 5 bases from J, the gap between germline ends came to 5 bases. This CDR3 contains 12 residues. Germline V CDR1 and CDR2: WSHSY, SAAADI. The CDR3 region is CASSEGDNEQFF. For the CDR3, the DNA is TGCGCCAGCAGTGAAGGGGACAATGAGCAGTTCTTC.

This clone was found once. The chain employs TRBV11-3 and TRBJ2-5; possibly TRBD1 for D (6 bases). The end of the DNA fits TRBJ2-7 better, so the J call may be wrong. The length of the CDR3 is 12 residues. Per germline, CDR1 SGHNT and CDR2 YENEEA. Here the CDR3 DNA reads TGTGCCAGCAGCCTTCAGGGGACCGAGCAGTACTTC. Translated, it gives CASSLQGTEQYF.

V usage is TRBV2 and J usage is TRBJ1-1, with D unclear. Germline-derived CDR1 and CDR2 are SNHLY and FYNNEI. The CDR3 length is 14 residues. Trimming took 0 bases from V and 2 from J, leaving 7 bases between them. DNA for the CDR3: TGTGCCAGCAGTGAAGCGGGCAAAAACACTGAAGCTTTCTTT. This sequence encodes CASSEAGKNTEAFF. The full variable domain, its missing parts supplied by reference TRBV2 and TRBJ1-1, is EPEVTQTPSHQVTQMGQEVILRCVPISNHLYFYWYRQILGQKVEFLVSFYNNEISEKSEIFDDQFSVERPDGSNFTLKIRSTKLEDSAMYFCASSEAGKNTEAFFGQGTRLTVV.

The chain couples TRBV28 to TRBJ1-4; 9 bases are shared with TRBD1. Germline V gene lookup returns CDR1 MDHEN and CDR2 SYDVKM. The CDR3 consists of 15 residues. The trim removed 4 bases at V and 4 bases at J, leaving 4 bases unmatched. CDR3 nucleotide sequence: TGTGCCAGCAGTTACATGACAGGGGGTAATGAAAAACTGTTTTTT. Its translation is CASSYMTGGNEKLFF.

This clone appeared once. This CDR3 is CASSLDSGRAYEQYF. As DNA, the CDR3 is TGTGCCAGCAGCTTGGATAGCGGGAGGGCGTACGAGCAGTACTTC. The chain is built from TRBV5-4 and TRBJ2-7, with 11 bases lining up with TRBD2. Germline V lookup: CDR1 SGHNT, CDR2 YYREEE (reference sequence). The V gene end was trimmed by 0 bases and the J gene end by 4 bases; junction bases not matched to a gene: 3. The CDR3 sequence is 15 residues long.

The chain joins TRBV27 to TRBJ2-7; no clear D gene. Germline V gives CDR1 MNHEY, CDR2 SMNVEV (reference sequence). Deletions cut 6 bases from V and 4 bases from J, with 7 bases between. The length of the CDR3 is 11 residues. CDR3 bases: TGTGCCAGCAGGTCCCATTACGAGCAGTACTTC. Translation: CASRSHYEQYF.

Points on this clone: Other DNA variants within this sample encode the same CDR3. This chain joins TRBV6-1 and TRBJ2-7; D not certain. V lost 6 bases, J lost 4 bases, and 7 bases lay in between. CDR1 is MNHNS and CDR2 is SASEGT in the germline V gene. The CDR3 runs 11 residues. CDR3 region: CASSEAYEQYF. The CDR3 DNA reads TGTGCCAGCAGCGAGGCGTACGAGCAGTACTTC.

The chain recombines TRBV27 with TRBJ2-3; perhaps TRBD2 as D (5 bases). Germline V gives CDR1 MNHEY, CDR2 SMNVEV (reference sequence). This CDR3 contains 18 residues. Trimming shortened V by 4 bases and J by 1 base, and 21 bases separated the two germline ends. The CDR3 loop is CASSSFVWRAQGTDTQYF. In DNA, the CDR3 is TGTGCCAGCAGTTCCTTCGTCTGGCGGGCCCAAGGCACAGATACGCAGTATTTT.

The CDR3 DNA is TGTGCCAGCAGTATGGCCGGCACAGGCGGTAACTATGGCTACACCTTC. Protein sequence: CASSMAGTGGNYGYTF. This chain links TRBV25-1 with TRBJ1-2, with D possibly matching TRBD1 (5 bases). The germline V gene encodes CDR1 MGHDK and CDR2 SYGVNS. The CDR3 is 16 amino acids. Trimming removed 5 bases at V and 1 base at J, with 17 bases between.

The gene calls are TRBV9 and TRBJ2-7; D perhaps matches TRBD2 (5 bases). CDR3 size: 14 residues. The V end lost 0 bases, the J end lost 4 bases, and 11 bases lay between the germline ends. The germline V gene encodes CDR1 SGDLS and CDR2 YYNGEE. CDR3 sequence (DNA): TGTGCCAGCAGCGTAGGAGGAGGAGCTTACGAGCAGTACTTC. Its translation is CASSVGGGAYEQYF.

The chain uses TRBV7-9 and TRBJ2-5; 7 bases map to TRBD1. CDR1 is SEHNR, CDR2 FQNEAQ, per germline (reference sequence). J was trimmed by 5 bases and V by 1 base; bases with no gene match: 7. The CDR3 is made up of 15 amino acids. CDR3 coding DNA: TGTGCCAGCAGCTTAGATCCAGGGGGTCGGGAGACCCAGTACTTC. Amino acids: CASSLDPGGRETQYF.

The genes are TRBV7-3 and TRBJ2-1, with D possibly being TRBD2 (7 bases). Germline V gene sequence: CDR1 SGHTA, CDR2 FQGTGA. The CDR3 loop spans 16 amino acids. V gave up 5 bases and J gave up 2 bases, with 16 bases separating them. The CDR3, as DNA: TGTGCCAGCAGCCCCAGGGGCGGGAGCACCTACAATGAGCAGTTCTTC. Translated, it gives CASSPRGGSTYNEQFF.

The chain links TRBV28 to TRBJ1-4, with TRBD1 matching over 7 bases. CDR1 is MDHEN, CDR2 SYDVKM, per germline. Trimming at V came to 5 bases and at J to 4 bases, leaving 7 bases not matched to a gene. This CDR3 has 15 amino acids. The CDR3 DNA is TGTGCCAGCAGTGCCCGGACAGGCCTTAATGAAAAACTGTTTTTT. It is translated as CASSARTGLNEKLFF.

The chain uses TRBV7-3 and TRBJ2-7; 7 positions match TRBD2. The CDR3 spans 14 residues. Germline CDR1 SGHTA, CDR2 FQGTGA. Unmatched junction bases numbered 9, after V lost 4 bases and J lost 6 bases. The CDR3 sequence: CASSSRTTSSEQYF. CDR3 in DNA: TGTGCCAGCAGCTCAAGGACGACTAGCTCCGAGCAGTACTTC.

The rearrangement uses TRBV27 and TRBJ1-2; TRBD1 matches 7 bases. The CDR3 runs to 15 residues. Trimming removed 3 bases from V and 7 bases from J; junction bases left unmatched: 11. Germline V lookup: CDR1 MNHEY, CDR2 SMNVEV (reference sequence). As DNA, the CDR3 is TGTGCCAGCAGTTTCCTTATCATAAGACAGGGTGGCTACACCTTC. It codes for CASSFLIIRQGGYTF.

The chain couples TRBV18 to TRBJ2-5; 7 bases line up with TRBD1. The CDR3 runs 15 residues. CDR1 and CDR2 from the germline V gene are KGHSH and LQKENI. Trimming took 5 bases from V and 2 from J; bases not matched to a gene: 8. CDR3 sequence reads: CASSTSDRKQETQYF. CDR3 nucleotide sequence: TGTGCCAGCTCAACCTCGGACAGGAAACAAGAGACCCAGTACTTC. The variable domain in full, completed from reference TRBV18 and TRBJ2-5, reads NAGVMQNPRHLVRRRGQEARLRCSPMKGHSHVYWYRQLPEEGLKFMVYLQKENIIDESGMPKERFSAEFPKEGPSILRIQQVVRGDSAAYFCASSTSDRKQETQYFGPGTRLLVL.

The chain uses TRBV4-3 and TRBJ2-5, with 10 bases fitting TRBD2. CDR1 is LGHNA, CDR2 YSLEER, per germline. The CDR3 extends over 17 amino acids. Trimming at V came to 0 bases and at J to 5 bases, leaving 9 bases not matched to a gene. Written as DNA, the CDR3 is TGCGCCAGCAGCCAAGATTTGGAGCGGGAGGGCAATGAGACCCAGTACTTC. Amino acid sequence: CASSQDLEREGNETQYF.

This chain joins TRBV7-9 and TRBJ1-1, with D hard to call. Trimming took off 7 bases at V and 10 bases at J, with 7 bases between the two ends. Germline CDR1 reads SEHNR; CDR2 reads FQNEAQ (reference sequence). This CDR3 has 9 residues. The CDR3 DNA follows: TGTGCCAGCACCGCGGGAGCTTTCTTT. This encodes CASTAGAFF.

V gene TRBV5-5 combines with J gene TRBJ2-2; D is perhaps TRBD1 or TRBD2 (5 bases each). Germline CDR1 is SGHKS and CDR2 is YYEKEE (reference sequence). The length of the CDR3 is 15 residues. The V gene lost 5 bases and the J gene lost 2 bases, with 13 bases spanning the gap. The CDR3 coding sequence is TGTGCCAGCAGACCGGGACCCCTTAACACCGGGGAGCTGTTTTTT. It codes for CASRPGPLNTGELFF.

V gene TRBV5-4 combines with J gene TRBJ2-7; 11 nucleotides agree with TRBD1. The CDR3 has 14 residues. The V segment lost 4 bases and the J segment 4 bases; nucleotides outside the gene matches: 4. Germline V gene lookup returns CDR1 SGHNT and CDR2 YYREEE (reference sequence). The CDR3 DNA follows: TGTGCCAGCAGCGGGGACAGGGGGGATTACGAGCAGTACTTC. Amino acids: CASSGDRGDYEQYF.

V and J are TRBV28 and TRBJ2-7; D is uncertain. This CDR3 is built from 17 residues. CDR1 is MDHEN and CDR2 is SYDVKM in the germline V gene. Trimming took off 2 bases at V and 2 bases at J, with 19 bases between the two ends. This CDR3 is CASSLLTPQLSPYEQYF. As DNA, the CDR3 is TGTGCCAGCAGTTTACTTACCCCCCAACTAAGCCCCTACGAGCAGTACTTC.

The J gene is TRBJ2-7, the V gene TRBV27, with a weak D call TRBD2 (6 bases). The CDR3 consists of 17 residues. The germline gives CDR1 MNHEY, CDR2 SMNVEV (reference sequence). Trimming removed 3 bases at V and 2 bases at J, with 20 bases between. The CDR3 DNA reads TGTGCCAGCAGTTTTAATTTTTTAGCGGAGCCCACCTACGAGCAGTACTTC. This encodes CASSFNFLAEPTYEQYF.

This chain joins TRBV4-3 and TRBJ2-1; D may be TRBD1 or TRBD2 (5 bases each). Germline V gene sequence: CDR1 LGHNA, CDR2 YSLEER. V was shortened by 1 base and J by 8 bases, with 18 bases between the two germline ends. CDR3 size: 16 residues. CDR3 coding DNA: TGCGCCAGCAGCCAAGGGGCTGGGGGAGTGCGGTATGAGCAGTTCTTC. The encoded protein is CASSQGAGGVRYEQFF.

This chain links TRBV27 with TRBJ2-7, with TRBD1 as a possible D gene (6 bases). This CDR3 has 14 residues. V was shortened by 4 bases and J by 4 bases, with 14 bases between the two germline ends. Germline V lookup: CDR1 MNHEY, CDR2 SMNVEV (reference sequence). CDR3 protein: CASSSTGWVYEQYF. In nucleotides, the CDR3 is TGTGCCAGCAGTTCCACAGGGTGGGTATACGAGCAGTACTTC.